The 8 T cell receptor beta chains presented below share a single source sample, sequenced in a study of T-cell memory formation after mild COVID-19. TCRdb reprocessed the 5' RACE reads via MiXCR and lists one record per CDR3 protein. The table includes approximately 340,000 distinct CDR3 sequences, 10% to 15% detected once. The sample taken for sequencing was PBMCs or a T cell subset sorted from them (not recorded which). These receptor sequences come from a man aged 18 to 30 who had mild COVID-19 (a few samples of this study predate the infection). Cell type and time point are not known.

The J gene is TRBJ1-5, the V gene TRBV12-3 or TRBV12-4; D not certain. V dropped 6 bases and J dropped 1 base, with 13 bases sitting between them. This CDR3 spans 15 amino acids. In nucleotides, the CDR3 is TGTGCCAGCAGCTCTAGTCCATCAAGCAATCAGCCCCAGCATTTT. Translated, it gives CASSSSPSSNQPQHF.

In its sample, this clonotype was seen a few times. The J gene is TRBJ2-6, the V gene TRBV10-3; no reliable D call. Trimming pared 7 bases from V and 4 bases from J, leaving 14 bases between. The CDR3 contains 15 residues. The germline gives CDR1 ENHRY, CDR2 SYGVKD. The CDR3 DNA is TGTGCCATCATGTTTCCCGGAGCCGGGGCCAACGTCCTGACTTTC. Its protein product is CAIMFPGAGANVLTF.

V usage is TRBV20-1 and J usage is TRBJ1-5, with TRBD1 as a possible D gene (6 bases). Deletions cut 6 bases from V and 5 bases from J, with 14 bases between. Per germline, CDR1 DFQATT and CDR2 SNEGSKA (reference sequence). The CDR3 has 13 residues. This CDR3 reads CSASPDSYQPQHF. The CDR3 nucleotides read TGCAGTGCCTCGCCGGACAGCTATCAGCCCCAGCATTTT.

The chain employs TRBV5-1 and TRBJ1-1; D call uncertain. V lost 0 bases and J lost 1, with 10 bases in between. CDR1 SGHRS and CDR2 YFSETQ come from the germline V gene. This CDR3 comprises 15 residues. The CDR3 DNA reads TGCGCCAGCAGCTTGGTTGCCATGGGGAACACTGAAGCTTTCTTT. Its protein product is CASSLVAMGNTEAFF.

The V call is TRBV6-2 or TRBV6-3, the J call TRBJ2-4, with 7 bases matching TRBD1. V dropped 6 bases and J dropped 3; count of bases not matched to a gene: 8. There are 15 residues in the CDR3. CDR1 is MNHEY, CDR2 SVGEGT, per germline. The DNA of the CDR3 is TGTGCCAGCAGCCGACAGGGATTGGGCAAAAACATTCAGTACTTC. Translated: CASSRQGLGKNIQYF.

There are a few counts of this clonotype. The chain recombines TRBV12-3 or TRBV12-4 with TRBJ1-2; D uncertain. V shed 1 base and J shed 6 bases, with 9 bases lying between them. This CDR3 has 13 residues. CDR3 sequence (DNA): TGTGCCAGCAGTTTAGATGCTGTACATGGCTACACCTTC. This codes for CASSLDAVHGYTF.

This clonotype was seen at least ten times. The chain links TRBV7-2 to TRBJ2-1; either TRBD1 or TRBD2 may fit D (7 bases each). The ends were cut back, 5 bases at V and 5 bases at J, with 10 bases in the middle. This CDR3 has 13 amino acids. CDR1 is SGHTA and CDR2 is FQGNSA in the germline V gene. This CDR3 is CASSQGGHNEQFF. The DNA for the CDR3 is TGTGCCAGCAGCCAGGGGGGGCACAATGAGCAGTTCTTC.

This clonotype was found a few times. The chain combines TRBV19 with TRBJ1-2, with D unresolved. Trimming pared 6 bases from V and 6 bases from J, leaving 11 bases between. The CDR3 is made up of 12 amino acids. In germline, CDR1 is LNHDA, CDR2 SQIVND (reference sequence). The CDR3 DNA sequence: TGTGCCAGTAGCCTAGAGCCAAATGGCTACACCTTC. Translated, it gives CASSLEPNGYTF.